This T cell receptor beta chain was sequenced during a study of cytomegalovirus exposure and HLA in healthy donors. Looking at the study overall: Most donors, 70% to 85% of around 400 genotyped, fell in the Caucasian-associated ancestry cluster.

The V end was cut by 3 bases, the J end by 1 base, with 9 bases between. Germline CDR1 reads MDHEN; CDR2 reads SYDVKM. The CDR3 has 14 amino acids. Notes on the study in general: Some public TCRs appeared in many individuals, while most sequences were rare. In vitro checks showed that a few CMV-associated chains really do target CMV antigens.

PCR was performed using 60 Vbeta and 13 Jbeta primers. Here immunoSEQ multiplex PCR was the method, and the copy in TCRdb shows in-frame clones only, minus some. The table shows roughly 170,000 clones, with 80% to 85% occurring only once. All the people who gave samples were healthy bone marrow donors. A note on this clone: What it recognizes is unknown.

The sequence derives from a young man in good health and CMV-seronegative. The chain joins TRBV28 to TRBJ1-1; D is undetermined. Material for sequencing was PBMCs. For the CDR3, the DNA is TGTGCCAGCAGTTTCGCCCTTAGGAACACTGAAGCTTTCTTT. It yields the protein CASSFALRNTEAFF.